The next 32 T cell receptor beta chains were all read from a single sample in a study of blood T cell repertoires in COVID-19. TCRdb keeps only in-frame clones here, not all; method: immunoSEQ multiplex PCR. The sample yields a few hundred thousand clones, about 88% seen once. Sequencing used peripheral blood. The origin of the receptors is a man aged 35-49 years with active or convalescent COVID-19.

The chain has TRBV27 and TRBJ2-1; D gene ambiguous. This CDR3 has 15 amino acids. V was pared by 6 bases and J by 0 bases, with 12 bases between. Germline V gives CDR1 MNHEY, CDR2 SMNVEV (reference sequence). The CDR3, as DNA: TGTGCCAGCAGGCAGGCGTTGAACTCCTACAATGAGCAGTTCTTC. Translation gives CASRQALNSYNEQFF.

The chain couples TRBV5-6 to TRBJ2-1; 11 bases match TRBD2. CDR3 size: 16 residues. CDR1 SGHDT and CDR2 YYEEEE come from the germline V gene. The ends lost 0 bases at V and 7 bases at J; junction bases unmatched: 6. The CDR3, as DNA: TGTGCCAGCAGCTTGGGACTAGCGGGGCCTTCGAATGAGCAGTTCTTC. Translated: CASSLGLAGPSNEQFF.

The chain recombines TRBV12-3 or TRBV12-4 with TRBJ2-5, with D maybe TRBD1 (6 bases). The CDR3 extends over 13 amino acids. Trimming left V 6 bases short and J 6 bases short, with 14 bases between. In DNA, the CDR3 is TGTGCCAGCAGCCCGACAGGAATCAAGACCCAGTACTTC. Translating it yields CASSPTGIKTQYF.

The genes are TRBV9 and TRBJ2-1; 11 positions match TRBD2. This CDR3 is built from 16 residues. Germline values: CDR1 SGDLS, CDR2 YYNGEE. V lost 4 bases, J lost 5 bases, and 8 bases stayed unmatched. In nucleotides, the CDR3 is TGTGCCAGCAGCTTCCGGACTAGCGGGCCACACAATGAGCAGTTCTTC. Translation gives CASSFRTSGPHNEQFF.

This clone has only one observation. The chain is built from TRBV7-2 and TRBJ2-7; maybe TRBD1 (6 bases). The V end lost 4 bases, the J end lost 7 bases, and 17 bases lay between the germline ends. This CDR3 has 14 amino acids. The germline V gene encodes CDR1 SGHTA and CDR2 FQGNSA. CDR3 amino acids: CASSSPGHRWEQYF. The CDR3 nucleotides are TGTGCCAGCAGCTCACCGGGACACCGTTGGGAGCAGTACTTC.

The chain has TRBV6-8 and TRBJ1-4; TRBD1 matches 7 bases. V shed 6 bases, J shed 11 bases, and the junction held 18 bases outside the gene matches. The CDR3 covers 16 residues. CDR1 is MNHGY and CDR2 is SAAAGT in the germline V gene. The CDR3 DNA reads as TGTGCCAGCAGAAACCGGGGACAGTGCTGGTTTGGGAAACTGTTTTTT. This sequence encodes CASRNRGQCWFGKLFF.

Only one count was recorded for this clone. V and J are TRBV6-1 and TRBJ2-1; 7 bases agree with TRBD1. The V and J ends lost 0 bases and 7 bases, in that order; junction bases with no gene match: 6. CDR3 length: 15 amino acids. Germline V gives CDR1 MNHNS, CDR2 SASEGT. The CDR3 sequence is CASSEAPTGRNEQFF. CDR3 nucleotide sequence: TGTGCCAGCAGTGAAGCGCCGACAGGGCGGAATGAGCAGTTCTTC.

The chain couples TRBV5-5 to TRBJ1-2, with a weak D call TRBD1 (6 bases). Germline loops: CDR1 SGHKS, CDR2 YYEKEE (reference sequence). Trimming removed 4 bases from V and 3 bases from J, with 16 bases in between. The CDR3 spans 15 residues. The CDR3, as DNA: TGTGCCAGCAGCCGCCGGCCAGGGGATGACTATGGCTACACCTTC. The encoded protein is CASSRRPGDDYGYTF.

This clone was observed once. V gene TRBV9 combines with J gene TRBJ2-2; D uncertain. The CDR3 covers 14 residues. The germline V gene encodes CDR1 SGDLS and CDR2 YYNGEE. V lost 0 bases to trimming and J lost 6 bases, with 9 bases between them. The CDR3 spells CASSVGAEAGELFF. The CDR3 DNA reads TGTGCCAGCAGCGTAGGAGCCGAGGCCGGGGAGCTGTTTTTT.

This sequence joins TRBV27 and TRBJ2-2; D is possibly TRBD2 (7 bases). CDR3 size: 17 residues. In germline, CDR1 is MNHEY, CDR2 SMNVEV (reference sequence). Trimming pared 5 bases from V and 3 bases from J, leaving 19 bases between. This CDR3 is CASSPRSSGTYTGELFF. The CDR3 bases are TGTGCCAGCAGTCCACGCTCCAGCGGGACATACACCGGGGAGCTGTTTTTT.

The V and J genes are TRBV6-1 and TRBJ1-5; 10 bases map to TRBD1. CDR1 and CDR2 from the germline V gene are MNHNS and SASEGT. Trimming cost V 3 bases and J 2 bases; bases outside gene matches: 7. CDR3 length: 17 residues. The CDR3 spells CASSEGRDRGRNQPQHF. CDR3 DNA sequence: TGTGCCAGCAGTGAGGGCCGGGACAGGGGTCGCAATCAGCCCCAGCATTTT.

The J gene is TRBJ2-5, the V gene TRBV5-1, with D tentatively TRBD1 (6 bases). The CDR3 runs to 12 residues. Germline values: CDR1 SGHRS, CDR2 YFSETQ. Trimming cost V 3 bases and J 5 bases, with 8 bases left between them. CDR3 region: CASSYDRETQYF. CDR3 bases: TGCGCCAGCAGCTACGACAGGGAGACCCAGTACTTC. The complete variable domain, with remaining parts taken from reference TRBV5-1 and TRBJ2-5, reads KAGVTQTPRYLIKTRGQQVTLSCSPISGHRSVSWYQQTPGQGLQFLFEYFSETQRNKGNFPGRFSGRQFSNSRSEMNVSTLELGDSALYLCASSYDRETQYFGPGTRLLVL.

CDR3 coding DNA: TGTGCCAGCAGTGACAGGACAGGGTCCTATAATTCACCCCTCCACTTT. As protein: CASSDRTGSYNSPLHF. This chain joins TRBV6-1 and TRBJ1-6; 8 bases are a match to TRBD1. Looked up from germline, CDR1 is MNHNS and CDR2 is SASEGT. The CDR3 spans 16 residues. V lost 3 bases and J lost 1; bases outside the gene matches: 2.

The V and J genes are TRBV27 and TRBJ2-7, with D perhaps TRBD2 (6 bases). The CDR3 is 16 residues long. With 6 bases removed from V and 4 bases from J, the gap between germline ends came to 22 bases. Germline V lookup: CDR1 MNHEY, CDR2 SMNVEV (reference sequence). CDR3 amino acids: CASSSPGGSLLYEQYF. CDR3 in DNA: TGTGCCAGCAGCTCGCCCGGAGGGTCCCTCCTATACGAGCAGTACTTC.

The J gene is TRBJ2-7, the V gene TRBV7-3; D gene uncertain. The ends were cut back, 5 bases at V and 7 bases at J, with 15 bases in the middle. CDR3 length: 13 residues. The germline V gene has CDR1 SGHTA and CDR2 FQGTGA. For the CDR3, the DNA is TGTGCCAGCAGCATCCATCCGGTTGGTGAGCAGTACTTC. Translation gives CASSIHPVGEQYF. The full variable domain, rest sourced from reference TRBV7-3 and TRBJ2-7, is GAGVSQTPSNKVTEKGKYVELRCDPISGHTALYWYRQSLGQGPEFLIYFQGTGAADDSGLPNDRFFAVRPEGSVSTLKIQRTERGDSAVYLCASSIHPVGEQYFGPGTRLTVT.

V usage is TRBV9 and J usage is TRBJ1-2, with TRBD1 matching over 10 bases. The CDR3 runs 14 residues. V gave up 1 base and J gave up 7 bases; unmatched junction bases: 4. From germline, CDR1 is SGDLS and CDR2 YYNGEE. CDR3 sequence: CASSVTTGGIGYTF. DNA for the CDR3: TGTGCCAGCAGCGTAACGACAGGGGGCATTGGCTACACCTTC.

The chain links TRBV5-1 to TRBJ2-3; 8 nucleotides line up with TRBD1. This CDR3 is 15 amino acids long. Germline V CDR1 and CDR2: SGHRS, YFSETQ. V shed 3 bases and J 5 bases; nucleotides not matched to a gene: 8. The CDR3 DNA reads as TGCGCCAGCAGCTCGGACAGGGTGTTGAGAGATACGCAGTATTTT. It translates to CASSSDRVLRDTQYF.

CDR3 amino acids: CASSRMAASNQPQHF. In nucleotides, the CDR3 is TGTGCCAGCAGTAGAATGGCCGCTAGCAATCAGCCCCAGCATTTT. This sequence joins TRBV27 and TRBJ1-5; D ambiguous. Germline V gene data show CDR1 as MNHEY and CDR2 as SMNVEV (reference sequence). The CDR3 spans 15 residues. V lost 5 bases and J lost 0, with 11 bases in between.

This clone was observed a single time. The V and J genes are TRBV13 and TRBJ2-6; D gene uncertain. The germline V and J ends were trimmed by 5 bases and 0 bases, with 8 bases remaining between them. This CDR3 is built from 15 residues. CDR1 and CDR2 (germline): PRHDT, FYEKMQ (reference sequence). CDR3 protein: CASSDKVSGANVLTF. DNA for the CDR3: TGTGCCAGCAGCGACAAAGTCTCTGGGGCCAACGTCCTGACTTTC.

The CDR3 spells CAWSVPATNEKLFF. CDR3 nucleotide sequence: TGTGCCTGGAGTGTACCAGCAACTAATGAAAAACTGTTTTTT. The J gene is TRBJ1-4, the V gene TRBV30; the D is unclear. This CDR3 contains 14 residues. Per germline, CDR1 GTSNPN and CDR2 SVGIG (reference sequence). V was clipped by 0 bases and J by 0 bases, with 5 bases between them.

The chain carries TRBV4-1 and TRBJ2-2; D might be TRBD1 (5 bases). Trimming cost V 4 bases and J 2 bases, with 11 bases left between them. In germline, CDR1 is MGHRA, CDR2 YSYEKL. This CDR3 comprises 15 residues. The CDR3 DNA follows: TGCGCCAGCAGCCGGCAGGACAAAAACACCGGGGAGCTGTTTTTT. Encoded protein: CASSRQDKNTGELFF.

The rearrangement uses TRBV4-1 and TRBJ2-7; perhaps TRBD1 as D (6 bases). The CDR3 has 15 residues. The V and J ends lost 9 bases and 2 bases respectively, with 20 bases between them. Germline CDR1 MGHRA, CDR2 YSYEKL. For the CDR3, the DNA is TGCGCCAGTAGGCAGGGGCTTTCTCATCCCTACGAGCAGTACTTC. Encoded protein: CASRQGLSHPYEQYF.

The chain recombines TRBV18 with TRBJ2-7; 14 bases align to TRBD2. V lost 2 bases and J lost 4; bases outside the gene matches: 16. The CDR3 totals 20 residues. CDR1 KGHSH and CDR2 LQKENI come from the germline V gene. The CDR3 DNA reads TGTGCCAGCTCACCAATACCTCCGACTAGCGGGAGGGCCCTGCGGTACGAGCAGTACTTC. This encodes CASSPIPPTSGRALRYEQYF.

This chain links TRBV4-2 with TRBJ2-1; 10 bases are a match to TRBD1. CDR1 and CDR2 from the germline V gene are LGHNA and YNFKEQ. V dropped 0 bases and J dropped 4; count of bases not matched to a gene: 3. The length of the CDR3 is 16 residues. In DNA form, the CDR3 reads TGTGCCAGCAGCCAAGATCGGGACAGGGGATACAATGAGCAGTTCTTC. Its translation is CASSQDRDRGYNEQFF.

As for this clone: One junction end does not reproduce the germline sequence, and a read error may be involved. The chain joins TRBV27 to TRBJ2-1; the D gene is possibly TRBD1 (5 bases). Germline CDR1 and CDR2: MNHEY and SMNVEV (reference sequence). CDR3 length: 16 amino acids. The DNA of the CDR3 is TGTGCCAGTAGTTTAGTTGTCGGCGAAGGGGTAAATGAGCAGTTCTTC. As protein: CASSLVVGEGVNEQFF.

This clone was found a few times. This chain uses TRBV9 with TRBJ1-4, with 8 bases that match TRBD1. V gave up 4 bases and J gave up 7 bases; unmatched junction bases: 6. Germline V gene data show CDR1 as SGDLS and CDR2 as YYNGEE. CDR3 length: 14 amino acids. CDR3 region: CASSLTGAFEKLFF. CDR3 nucleotide sequence: TGTGCCAGCAGCCTGACAGGGGCTTTTGAAAAACTGTTTTTT.

The chain carries TRBV7-2 and TRBJ2-5; the D gene is possibly TRBD2 (6 bases). V was shortened by 4 bases and J by 3 bases, with 12 bases between the two germline ends. Per the germline V gene, CDR1 is SGHTA and CDR2 is FQGNSA. The CDR3 contains 14 residues. The CDR3 reads CASSSGDSEETQYF. CDR3 DNA sequence: TGTGCCAGCAGCTCTGGGGACTCAGAAGAGACCCAGTACTTC.

V usage is TRBV25-1 and J usage is TRBJ1-1; TRBD1 matches at 9 bases. Per the germline V gene, CDR1 is MGHDK and CDR2 is SYGVNS. There are 15 residues in the CDR3. The ends lost 4 bases at V and 4 bases at J; junction bases unmatched: 7. As DNA, the CDR3 is TGTGCCAGCAGTGTTCACGGGACAGGGAGCACTGAAGCTTTCTTT. It specifies CASSVHGTGSTEAFF. Drawing the rest from reference TRBV25-1 and TRBJ1-1, the complete variable domain is EADIYQTPRYLVIGTGKKITLECSQTMGHDKMYWYQQDPGMELHLIHYSYGVNSTEKGDLSSESTVSRIRTEHFPLTLESARPSHTSQYLCASSVHGTGSTEAFFGQGTRLTVV.

The chain couples TRBV28 to TRBJ2-1, with 11 bases fitting TRBD1. Germline lookup yields CDR1 MDHEN and CDR2 SYDVKM. Germline trimming cut 8 bases from V and 4 bases from J; bases unmatched to any gene: 7. The CDR3 extends over 15 amino acids. The CDR3 DNA is TGTGCCAGCGGTCGGACAGGGGGCGCTTACAATGAGCAGTTCTTC. It specifies CASGRTGGAYNEQFF.

The rearrangement uses TRBV5-1 and TRBJ2-5, with D possibly TRBD1 on 5 matching bases. The ends were cut back, 3 bases at V and 1 base at J, with 16 bases in the middle. Looked up from germline, CDR1 is SGHRS and CDR2 is YFSETQ. The CDR3 spans 16 residues. As DNA, the CDR3 is TGCGCCAGCAGCTCCCTCCTTAAGGACACCCAAGAGACCCAGTACTTC. This codes for CASSSLLKDTQETQYF.

This clone was seen just once. This CDR3 is CATQGSGGNYGYTF. In DNA, the CDR3 is TGTGCCACCCAGGGGTCAGGGGGAAACTATGGCTACACCTTC. This sequence joins TRBV5-6 and TRBJ1-2, with TRBD1 identical over 7 bases. Germline loops: CDR1 SGHDT, CDR2 YYEEEE. This CDR3 is built from 14 residues. The junction had 10 bases not matched to a gene; V was cut back by 9 bases and J by 2 bases.

J is TRBJ2-7 and V is TRBV27; 10 bases match TRBD1. This CDR3 contains 15 residues. V shed 6 bases and J 3 bases; nucleotides not matched to a gene: 8. CDR1 is MNHEY, CDR2 SMNVEV, per germline (reference sequence). As DNA, the CDR3 is TGTGCCAGCAGAGGAGAGGGGACAGGGGACTACGAGCAGTACTTC. Translating gives CASRGEGTGDYEQYF.